Following are 6 T cell receptor beta chains from one sample sequenced in a study of control samples from healthy donors and cancer patients (dated by TCRdb to the early 2020s). To prepare the library, the immunoSEQ multiplex PCR assay was applied. TCRdb provides this immuneACCESS table in a form limited to in-frame rearrangements. Some clones are lacking; in checked studies, under half of them reflect an unresolved V gene, and why the rest are absent is not known. Across this sample there are under 70,000 clones, with about nine tenths seen only once. Clones ranked in the top ten supply more than 0.95% of the sample. Sequenced sample: PBMCs. These receptor sequences come from a woman aged 45-59 years with colorectal cancer.

The chain couples TRBV28 to TRBJ1-3; 7 nucleotides align to TRBD1. V shed 5 bases and J 7 bases; nucleotides not matched to a gene: 8. Per germline, CDR1 MDHEN and CDR2 SYDVKM. The CDR3 is 14 amino acids. The CDR3 bases are TGTGCCAGCAGTCCCGGGACAGCGGAGAACACCATATATTTT. Residues: CASSPGTAENTIYF. Looking up the rest from reference TRBV28 and TRBJ1-3 gives the full variable domain: DVKVTQSSRYLVKRTGEKVFLECVQDMDHENMFWYRQDPGLGLRLIYFSYDVKMKEKGDIPEGYSVSREKKERFSLILESASTNQTSMYLCASSPGTAENTIYFGEGSWLTVV.

The chain joins TRBV7-2 to TRBJ1-5; D call uncertain. The CDR3 runs to 17 residues. Trimming took 2 bases from V and 0 from J, leaving 14 bases between them. Germline V gene data show CDR1 as SGHTA and CDR2 as FQGNSA. The CDR3 region is CASSLRVNWGSNQPQHF. The CDR3 DNA reads as TGTGCCAGCAGCTTAAGGGTCAACTGGGGTAGCAATCAGCCCCAGCATTTT.

The chain employs TRBV2 and TRBJ2-7; TRBD1 matches 9 bases. The CDR3 loop spans 13 amino acids. J gave up 4 bases and V 6 bases, and 4 bases lay outside the gene matches. Germline CDR1 is SNHLY and CDR2 is FYNNEI. The CDR3 bases are TGTGCCAGCAGCCGGGACAGGGAATACGAGCAGTACTTC. Encoded protein: CASSRDREYEQYF.

V is TRBV9 and J is TRBJ2-5; 7 nucleotides line up with TRBD1. The germline CDR1 and CDR2 sequences are SGDLS and YYNGEE. V gave up 3 bases and J gave up 0 bases; unmatched junction bases: 5. The CDR3 spans 15 residues. The CDR3 nucleotides are TGTGCCAGCAGCGCAAGGGGGCTGTACCAAGAGACCCAGTACTTC. This gives the protein CASSARGLYQETQYF. Together with reference TRBV9 and TRBJ2-5, the CDR3 gives the full variable domain: DSGVTQTPKHLITATGQRVTLRCSPRSGDLSVYWYQQSLDQGLQFLIQYYNGEERAKGNILERFSAQQFPDLHSELNLSSLELGDSALYFCASSARGLYQETQYFGPGTRLLVL.

The chain combines TRBV12-3 or TRBV12-4 with TRBJ2-1; D ambiguous. CDR3 length equals 13 residues. V gave up 0 bases and J gave up 10 bases, with 10 bases separating them. The CDR3 spells CASSLAVRSEQFF. The DNA for the CDR3 is TGTGCCAGCAGTTTAGCGGTTAGGTCGGAGCAGTTCTTC.

The rearrangement links TRBV28 to TRBJ2-7; 8 nucleotides match TRBD2. The CDR3 totals 15 residues. With 7 bases clipped from V and 2 bases from J, the junction kept 10 bases outside the gene matches. The V gene's germline CDR1 is MDHEN and CDR2 SYDVKM. The CDR3 is CASTNQAGVTYEQYF. The DNA of the CDR3 is TGTGCCAGCACCAATCAAGCGGGAGTGACCTACGAGCAGTACTTC.